Each of the 23 T cell receptor beta chains below was sequenced from the same sample in a study of type 1 regulatory T cells. One entry per CDR3 protein, called by TCRdb with MiXCR from the reads. This sample carries about 20,000 distinct CDR3 sequences, 10% of them seen once, and the ten largest clones take more than 2.5%. Sequencing used CD4+ T cells, either the whole sample or a sorted fraction (not recorded which). The receptors here all came from a human donor in good health.

Ten or more counts support this clonotype. V usage is TRBV21-1 and J usage is TRBJ2-2. TRBV21-1 constitutes a pseudogene. CDR3 length: 15 amino acids. Written as DNA, the CDR3 is TGTGCCAGCAGCACCGGCAGATCGAACACCGGGGAGCTGTTTTTT. Protein sequence: CASSTGRSNTGELFF.

This clonotype qualifies as medium-sized. V and J are TRBV11-2 and TRBJ1-4; the D is unclear. This CDR3 spans 15 amino acids. V was shortened by 4 bases and J by 8 bases, with 17 bases between the two germline ends. Germline V gene sequence: CDR1 SGHAT, CDR2 FQNNGV. DNA of the CDR3: TGTGCCAGCAGCTACACTTTCAAAAGAGGGGAAAAACTGTTTTTT. It is translated as CASSYTFKRGEKLFF.

The chain is built from TRBV20-1 and TRBJ2-7, with D unclear. CDR1 and CDR2 (germline): DFQATT, SNEGSKA (reference sequence). V was cut by 6 bases and J by 0 bases, with 12 bases left in between. The CDR3 consists of 13 residues. CDR3 sequence: CSAIVSASYEQYF. CDR3 coding DNA: TGCAGTGCGATAGTGAGTGCCTCCTACGAGCAGTACTTC.

The chain carries TRBV19 and TRBJ1-4; D unclear. Trimming took off 5 bases at V and 5 bases at J, with 15 bases between the two ends. Germline-derived CDR1 and CDR2 are LNHDA and SQIVND (reference sequence). This CDR3 is 15 amino acids long. In nucleotides, the CDR3 is TGTGCCAGTAGTGTCGACGGAGCGAGAAATGAAAAACTGTTTTTT. Translated, it gives CASSVDGARNEKLFF.

This clonotype was seen a handful of times. The chain couples TRBV6-2 or TRBV6-3 to TRBJ1-5; D is uncertain. CDR1 and CDR2 from the germline V gene are MNHEY and SVGEGT. V lost 2 bases and J 7 bases, leaving 6 bases between the germline ends. This CDR3 spans 12 amino acids. The CDR3 spells CASSYRSQPQHF. DNA for the CDR3: TGTGCCAGCAGTTACAGGTCGCAGCCCCAGCATTTT.

The sample holds a few counts of this clonotype. The chain uses TRBV6-6 and TRBJ2-5; the match to TRBD2 covers 14 bases. V dropped 10 bases and J dropped 0; count of bases not matched to a gene: 4. The CDR3 is made up of 15 amino acids. Germline V CDR1 and CDR2: MNHNY, SVGAGI (reference sequence). In DNA, the CDR3 is TGTGCCACCCGGACTAGCGGGAGGTACCAAGAGACCCAGTACTTC. It codes for CATRTSGRYQETQYF.

The rearrangement joins TRBV25-1 to TRBJ1-6, with a tentative D call TRBD1 (5 bases). CDR1 MGHDK and CDR2 SYGVNS come from the germline V gene. The CDR3 has 16 residues. V gave up 2 bases and J gave up 7 bases, with 15 bases separating them. CDR3 DNA: TGTGCCAGCAGTGAAGGTCAGGGTAGCATCAATTCACCCCTCCACTTT. Translation gives CASSEGQGSINSPLHF. The full variable domain, completed using reference TRBV25-1 and TRBJ1-6, is EADIYQTPRYLVIGTGKKITLECSQTMGHDKMYWYQQDPGMELHLIHYSYGVNSTEKGDLSSESTVSRIRTEHFPLTLESARPSHTSQYLCASSEGQGSINSPLHFGNGTRLTVT.

This clonotype has ten or more counts. The chain joins TRBV29-1 to TRBJ2-5; maybe TRBD1 (5 bases). From germline, CDR1 is SQVTM and CDR2 ANQGSEA. The CDR3 is 13 amino acids. V was cut by 5 bases and J by 1 base, with 11 bases left in between. CDR3 amino acids: CSVSQGFQETQYF. CDR3 bases: TGCAGCGTTTCCCAGGGCTTCCAAGAGACCCAGTACTTC.

This clonotype was picked up a small number of times. This chain joins TRBV29-1 and TRBJ2-4, with D hard to call. With 4 bases removed from V and 5 bases from J, the gap between germline ends came to 9 bases. CDR1 is SQVTM, CDR2 ANQGSEA, per germline. The CDR3 is 12 amino acids. CDR3 region: CSVGGQQNIQYF. The CDR3 DNA reads as TGCAGCGTTGGGGGTCAGCAAAACATTCAGTACTTC.

There are many counts of this clonotype. This sequence joins TRBV14 and TRBJ2-7; D tentatively reads TRBD1 or TRBD2 (5 bases each). Trimming cost V 4 bases and J 3 bases, with 13 bases left between them. There are 14 residues in the CDR3. CDR1 SGHDN and CDR2 FVKESK come from the germline V gene. This chain's CDR3 is CASSLTGPVYEQYF. The CDR3 bases are TGTGCCAGCAGCCTTACGGGACCAGTCTACGAGCAGTACTTC.

This clonotype has ten or more counts. The chain is built from TRBV3-1 and TRBJ2-1; TRBD2 matches 7 bases. The V segment lost 2 bases and the J segment 9 bases; nucleotides outside the gene matches: 7. The CDR3 contains 14 residues. CDR1 is LGHDT, CDR2 YNNKEL, per germline (reference sequence). The DNA of the CDR3 is TGTGCCAGCAGCCAAAGGGCCAGGGAGGGTGAGCAGTTCTTC. Translation: CASSQRAREGEQFF.

This clonotype was seen ten or more times. This chain uses TRBV11-2 with TRBJ2-2; 7 positions match TRBD2. J gave up 5 bases and V 6 bases, and 9 bases lay outside the gene matches. CDR1 is SGHAT and CDR2 is FQNNGV in the germline V gene. The CDR3 runs 15 residues. The CDR3 DNA reads as TGTGCCAGCAGACAAGAGGGAGGGCGAACCGGGGAGCTGTTTTTT. The encoded protein is CASRQEGGRTGELFF.

Comments on this clonotype: This may be a read error: a much more frequent sequence differs by one nucleotide. V and J are TRBV7-6 and TRBJ2-1; D unresolved. In germline, CDR1 is SGHVS, CDR2 FNYEAQ. The CDR3 extends over 14 amino acids. The CDR3 region has the DNA TGTGTCAGCAGCTTATATTATGGTTACAATGAGCAGTTCTTC. Its translation: CVSSLYYGYNEQFF.

This clonotype was seen a few times. The chain links TRBV7-2 to TRBJ1-6, with a weak D call TRBD1 (6 bases). The CDR3 consists of 15 residues. Germline V gene sequence: CDR1 SGHTA, CDR2 FQGNSA. Deletions cut 2 bases from V and 7 bases from J, with 12 bases between. The CDR3 protein is CASSLKTGGNSPLHF. Here the CDR3 DNA reads TGTGCCAGCAGCTTAAAGACAGGAGGGAATTCACCCCTCCACTTT.

This chain joins TRBV20-1 and TRBJ2-3, with D perhaps TRBD2 (6 bases). The CDR3 runs to 15 residues. The V gene's germline CDR1 is DFQATT and CDR2 SNEGSKA (reference sequence). V was pared by 6 bases and J by 6 bases, with 22 bases between. The CDR3, as DNA: TGCAGTGCCCCATACCTGGGGCGGGAAACGGATACGCAGTATTTT. Its translation: CSAPYLGRETDTQYF.

The rearrangement joins TRBV7-2 to TRBJ2-7; no firm D call. In germline, CDR1 is SGHTA, CDR2 FQGNSA. V shed 1 base and J shed 2 bases, with 12 bases lying between them. This CDR3 comprises 15 residues. The CDR3 here is CASSLVGGSTYEQYF. For the CDR3, the DNA is TGTGCCAGCAGCTTAGTAGGCGGTTCAACCTACGAGCAGTACTTC.

In its sample, this clonotype was seen many times. Sequence at one end of the junction differs from germline and may be a read error. The chain carries TRBV6-5 and TRBJ2-2; D unresolved. Per the germline V gene, CDR1 is MNHEY and CDR2 is SVGAGI. CDR3 length: 14 amino acids. The CDR3 spells CASSHSLNTGELFF. CDR3 DNA: TGTGCCAGCAGTCACTCCCTGAACACCGGGGAGCTGTTTTTT.

As regards this clonotype: The junction differs from germline at one of its ends, possibly a read error. The rearrangement links TRBV4-3 to TRBJ1-4; 7 bases line up with TRBD1. Germline assignment: CDR1 LGHNA and CDR2 YSLEER. The CDR3 contains 13 residues. In DNA, the CDR3 is TGCGCCAGCAGCCAAGTTCTAAACGACAGGGTTCTTTTT. Protein product: CASSQVLNDRVLF.

There are many counts of this clonotype. The chain links TRBV5-1 to TRBJ2-6; 7 bases are a match to TRBD2. The CDR3 consists of 17 residues. Germline loops: CDR1 SGHRS, CDR2 YFSETQ. J was trimmed by 1 base and V by 1 base; bases with no gene match: 5. CDR3 sequence reads: CASSLLGGRSGANVLTF. DNA for the CDR3: TGCGCCAGCAGCTTGTTAGGCGGGAGATCTGGGGCCAACGTCCTGACTTTC.

This clonotype was seen a few times. This chain uses TRBV5-6 with TRBJ1-5; 7 nucleotides line up with TRBD1. CDR3 length: 14 residues. V shed 0 bases and J 7 bases; nucleotides not matched to a gene: 4. Per germline, CDR1 SGHDT and CDR2 YYEEEE. The CDR3 reads CASSLGQGEQPQHF. The CDR3, as DNA: TGTGCCAGCAGCTTGGGACAGGGCGAGCAGCCCCAGCATTTT.

On this clonotype: A much larger clone lies a single base off, so this may be a read error. The gene calls are TRBV6-2 or TRBV6-3 and TRBJ1-5; maybe TRBD1 (5 bases). The CDR3 covers 14 residues. In germline, CDR1 is MNHEY, CDR2 SVGEGT. Trimming left V 4 bases short and J 7 bases short, with 14 bases between. As DNA, the CDR3 is TGTGCCAGCAGTTTACAGGAGGCTCGGCAGCCCCAGCATTTT. Its protein is CASSLQEARQPQHF.

On this clonotype: A much bigger clone sits one base away, suggesting this may be a read error. This chain joins TRBV27 and TRBJ2-6; a possible D gene is TRBD1 (6 bases). The germline V gene has CDR1 MNHEY and CDR2 SMNVEV (reference sequence). The CDR3 length is 20 residues. The CDR3 protein is CASSLSRARGQSSGANVPTF. The CDR3 nucleotides are TGTGCCAGCAGTTTATCGAGAGCCAGGGGACAATCCTCTGGGGCCAACGTCCCGACTTTC.

This clonotype was counted many times. The chain combines TRBV7-2 with TRBJ1-1, with D maybe TRBD1 (5 bases). From germline, CDR1 is SGHTA and CDR2 FQGNSA. Trimming stripped 3 bases from V and 4 bases from J, with 12 bases between. The CDR3 has 14 amino acids. CDR3 region: CASSFPRAFTEAFF. As DNA, the CDR3 is TGTGCCAGCAGCTTCCCCAGGGCGTTCACTGAAGCTTTCTTT.